This TCR beta chain was retrieved from a study of circulating and synovial CD4+ cells in juvenile arthritis. Study-level findings and limits: The pathogenic-like versus bulk T cell difference escaped Vbeta family analysis. Bulk blood CD4 samples held at least an order of magnitude more or fewer genomes than CPL. Measured synovium overlap likely understates the true shared repertoire.

CDR1 and CDR2 (germline): KGHSH, LQKENI. J lost 2 bases, V lost 6 bases, and 4 bases had no gene match. The CDR3 is 16 amino acids. As for this clone: Its target is unknown.

The data were produced by immunoSEQ multiplex PCR, yet TCRdb's version contains in-frame clones alone and is incomplete. The sample consists of 39,000 or so clones, about 94% of them appearing once. The receptor comes from a human donor with juvenile idiopathic arthritis. The chain links TRBV18 to TRBJ1-4, with TRBD1 matching over 12 bases. Input material: CD4+ T cells from blood. As DNA, the CDR3 is TGTGCCAGCTCGGACGGGACAGGGGGCACTAATGAAAAACTGTTTTTT. It codes for CASSDGTGGTNEKLFF.